A selection of T cell receptor beta chains follows, all from one sample in a study of blood T cell repertoires in COVID-19. Only in-frame clones appear in the TCRdb table, and some are missing; sequencing was by immunoSEQ multiplex PCR. The sample has a few hundred thousand clones, almost 90% seen once; the top ten hold roughly 1%. Sequencing was done on a sample of peripheral blood. Receptors originate from a woman aged 40-49 years with COVID-19, enrolled during active disease. The CDR3 runs from the conserved cysteine through the conserved F or W. Each record gives: V gene, clone size, D gene, J gene, CDR3 protein, CDR3 DNA. D genes are given only for firm matches. Clone size is not always given. Where it is, it says once, few, many or a class for expanded clones.

TRBV10-3	-	TRBD1	TRBJ2-3	CAISVLQGAKTDTQYF	TGTGCCATCAGTGTACTACAGGGGGCGAAGACAGATACGCAGTATTTT
TRBV7-2	-	-	TRBJ2-7	CASSSLSEQYF	TGTGCCAGCAGCTCCCTTAGCGAGCAGTACTTC
TRBV4-2	many	TRBD2	TRBJ2-7	CASSQEGTSGGYEQYF	TGTGCCAGCAGCCAAGAGGGGACTAGCGGGGGGTACGAGCAGTACTTC
TRBV29-1	-	-	TRBJ1-2	CSAPGGSKGYTF	TGCAGCGCCCCTGGGGGGAGTAAGGGCTACACCTTC
TRBV7-2	-	-	TRBJ2-4	CASSLVRRSPFAKNIQYF	TGTGCCAGCAGCTTAGTGAGACGGAGTCCTTTTGCCAAAAACATTCAGTACTTC
TRBV19	-	-	TRBJ2-7	CASMGGSGGFYEQYF	TGTGCCAGTATGGGGGGATCAGGGGGTTTCTACGAGCAGTACTTC
TRBV5-6	-	-	TRBJ2-3	CASSLAVLGITDTQYF	TGTGCCAGCAGCTTGGCGGTACTAGGAATCACAGATACGCAGTATTTT
TRBV28	-	TRBD1	TRBJ1-5	CASSLDRGSNQPQHF	TGTGCCAGCAGTTTGGACAGGGGTAGCAATCAGCCCCAGCATTTT
TRBV27	-	TRBD1	TRBJ1-5	CASSPGTGMTPQHF	TGTGCCAGCAGTCCTGGGACAGGGATGACTCCCCAGCATTTT
TRBV7-3	-	-	TRBJ1-1	CASSLDRGDTEAFF	TGTGCCAGCAGCCTTGATAGGGGTGACACTGAAGCTTTCTTT
TRBV2	-	-	TRBJ1-5	CASSGGREQPQHF	TGTGCCAGCAGTGGAGGGAGAGAACAGCCCCAGCATTTT
TRBV20-1	-	TRBD2	TRBJ2-3	CSASRTRGDTQYF	TGCAGTGCTAGTCGGACTAGAGGAGATACGCAGTATTTT
TRBV28	-	-	TRBJ2-7	CASSAGQTYEQYF	TGTGCCAGCAGTGCTGGACAGACCTACGAGCAGTACTTC
TRBV10-3	-	-	TRBJ1-5	CAISDSRVVGNQPQHF	TGTGCCATCAGTGACTCCAGGGTGGTGGGCAATCAGCCCCAGCATTTT
TRBV2	-	-	TRBJ2-7	CASSGRVIDEQYF	TGTGCCAGCAGTGGTCGGGTTATCGACGAGCAGTACTTC
TRBV19	-	TRBD1	TRBJ1-1	CASSIFPRDRGMNTEAFF	TGTGCCAGTAGTATATTCCCCAGGGACAGGGGAATGAACACTGAAGCTTTCTTT
TRBV5-1	once	TRBD1	TRBJ2-6	CASSPLGSGGGVLTF	TGCGCCAGCAGTCCCCTGGGTTCAGGGGGCGGCGTCCTGACTTTC
TRBV19	-	TRBD1	TRBJ1-2	CASSTTGTGGPSNYGYTF	TGTGCCAGTAGTACTACCGGGACAGGGGGCCCTTCTAACTATGGCTACACCTTC
TRBV9	-	-	TRBJ1-4	CASSVGRQGGEKLFF	TGTGCCAGCAGCGTAGGGCGTCAGGGCGGAGAAAAACTGTTTTTT
TRBV7-6	-	-	TRBJ1-1	CASSLSQNTEAFF	TGTGCCAGCAGCTTATCACAGAACACTGAAGCTTTCTTT
TRBV27	once	-	TRBJ1-2	CASSLSNSPVFYGYTF	TGTGCCAGCAGTTTATCGAATTCCCCAGTCTTCTATGGCTACACCTTC
TRBV5-1	-	TRBD1	TRBJ1-1	CASKSGTGSTEAFF	TGCGCCAGCAAGTCCGGGACAGGGTCAACTGAAGCTTTCTTT
TRBV27	once	-	TRBJ2-2	CASTLGGNWANTGELFF	TGTGCCAGCACCTTGGGGGGTAACTGGGCGAACACCGGGGAGCTGTTTTTT
TRBV10-3	-	-	TRBJ1-2	CAISALEIYGYTF	TGTGCCATCAGTGCACTGGAGATCTATGGCTACACCTTC
TRBV6-2/TRBV6-3	-	-	TRBJ1-5	CASSYGWGDSNQPQHF	TGTGCCAGCAGTTACGGATGGGGGGATAGCAATCAGCCCCAGCATTTT
TRBV6-5	-	TRBD1	TRBJ1-6	CASRMTGLSSPLHF	TGTGCCAGCAGGATGACAGGGTTGAGTTCACCCCTCCACTTT
TRBV6-5	-	-	TRBJ2-7	CASSLRQSYEQYF	TGTGCCAGCAGTTTGCGACAGTCCTACGAGCAGTACTTC
TRBV28	-	-	TRBJ1-4	CASSPRGGREKLFF	TGTGCCAGCAGTCCCCGGGGAGGGAGGGAAAAACTGTTTTTT
TRBV7-2	-	-	TRBJ2-2	CASSSGATNTGELFF	TGTGCCAGCAGCTCAGGGGCGACAAACACCGGGGAGCTGTTTTTT
TRBV7-3	-	TRBD1	TRBJ1-6	CASSLKSGQGDSPLHF	TGTGCCAGCAGCTTAAAATCCGGACAGGGCGATTCACCCCTCCACTTT
TRBV7-9	-	TRBD1	TRBJ1-6	CASSRVGGQGINSPLHF	TGTGCCAGCAGCAGAGTGGGGGGACAGGGGATTAATTCACCCCTCCACTTT
TRBV6-2/TRBV6-3	few	-	TRBJ2-7	CASSYPPPGEQYF	TGTGCCAGCAGTTATCCCCCCCCGGGGGAGCAGTACTTC
TRBV5-1	-	-	TRBJ2-5	CASSLVVGETQYF	TGCGCCAGCAGCTTGGTAGTTGGAGAGACCCAGTACTTC
TRBV28	-	-	TRBJ2-2	CASGVNTGELFF	TGTGCCAGCGGAGTGAACACCGGGGAGCTGTTTTTT
TRBV25-1	-	TRBD1	TRBJ1-5	CASTTGVNQPQHF	TGTGCCAGCACCACAGGGGTAAATCAGCCCCAGCATTTT
TRBV6-2/TRBV6-3	few	-	TRBJ2-7	CASSYTYSEQYF	TGTGCCAGCAGTTACACTTACAGCGAGCAGTACTTC
TRBV5-1	-	-	TRBJ2-3	CASCPHSGTSTDTQYF	TGCGCCAGCTGCCCTCACTCGGGGACATCCACAGATACGCAGTATTTT
TRBV7-8	few	-	TRBJ2-7	CASSPQPPRTSYEQYF	TGTGCCAGCAGCCCCCAGCCCCCGCGGACTTCCTACGAGCAGTACTTC
TRBV2	-	TRBD1	TRBJ2-7	CASSGQAHEQYF	TGTGCCAGCAGCGGACAGGCCCACGAGCAGTACTTC
TRBV19	-	-	TRBJ2-7	CASSIGGTGRYEQYF	TGTGCCAGTAGTATAGGCGGGACGGGCCGCTACGAGCAGTACTTC
TRBV7-9	-	-	TRBJ1-1	CASSLKYPEAFF	TGTGCCAGCAGCTTAAAATATCCTGAAGCTTTCTTT
TRBV15	-	-	TRBJ1-2	CATSRDLSQGYGYTF	TGTGCCACCAGCAGAGATCTTTCGCAGGGATATGGCTACACCTTC
TRBV9	once	TRBD2	TRBJ2-2	CASSVHSQGSWGGRITGELFF	TGTGCCAGCAGCGTCCATTCCCAGGGCTCCTGGGGGGGGAGGATTACCGGGGAGCTGTTTTTT
TRBV5-1	-	TRBD2	TRBJ2-7	CASSLGVAGGPGEQYF	TGCGCCAGCAGCTTGGGGGTAGCGGGAGGGCCGGGCGAGCAGTACTTC
TRBV6-2/TRBV6-3	-	-	TRBJ2-5	CASSYGGQETQYF	TGTGCCAGCAGTTACGGAGGCCAAGAGACCCAGTACTTC
TRBV7-9	-	-	TRBJ2-3	CASSLSEVTDTQYF	TGTGCCAGCAGCTTATCGGAGGTCACAGATACGCAGTATTTT
TRBV7-2	few	-	TRBJ1-3	CASSYDTGNTIYF	TGTGCCAGCAGCTACGACACTGGAAACACCATATATTTT
TRBV7-2	-	-	TRBJ1-3	CASSPRVGNTIYF	TGTGCCAGCAGCCCCCGAGTTGGAAACACCATATATTTT
TRBV6-1	-	-	TRBJ2-7	CASSERESYEQYF	TGTGCCAGCAGTGAACGGGAAAGCTACGAGCAGTACTTC